These 20 T cell receptor beta chains originate from one sample sequenced in a study of OX40 agonist ivuxolimab in advanced cancers. The repertoire was sequenced with immunoSEQ multiplex PCR; TCRdb's copy has only in-frame clones and lacks some. The sample contains about 69,000 clones, 85% of which appear only once. This material consisted of CD4+ or CD8+ T cells sorted from blood, taken in a trial of the OX40 agonist ivuxolimab. The receptor set was obtained from an adult with an advanced solid tumor such as melanoma, head and neck, liver or kidney cancer.

This chain links TRBV10-3 with TRBJ2-1; 12 bases are shared with TRBD2. Per the germline V gene, CDR1 is ENHRY and CDR2 is SYGVKD. Germline trimming cut 2 bases from V and 8 bases from J; bases unmatched to any gene: 4. This CDR3 has 15 amino acids. CDR3 bases: TGTGCCATCAGTGAGACTAGCGGGAGGTCGCATGAGCAGTTCTTC. It is translated as CAISETSGRSHEQFF.

A few counts support this clone. V gene TRBV6-5 combines with J gene TRBJ1-2; 11 bases align to TRBD1. The length of the CDR3 is 13 residues. Germline V gives CDR1 MNHEY, CDR2 SVGAGI. With V trimmed by 5 bases and J by 8 bases, 4 bases remained unmatched. CDR3 sequence: CASSRGQGEGYTF. The CDR3 DNA reads TGTGCCAGCAGTAGGGGACAGGGGGAAGGCTACACCTTC.

In this sample, this clone turned up once. In nucleotides, the CDR3 is TGTGCCAGCAGCTTGGCCAGCACAGATACGCAGTATTTT. It yields the protein CASSLASTDTQYF. The J gene is TRBJ2-3, the V gene TRBV5-4; D unclear. V was pared by 0 bases and J by 0 bases, with 2 bases between. Germline loops: CDR1 SGHNT, CDR2 YYREEE (reference sequence). This CDR3 is built from 13 residues.

For the CDR3, the DNA is TGTGCCAGCAGCGATCGTATGAACACTGAAGCTTTCTTT. This encodes CASSDRMNTEAFF. The chain employs TRBV7-2 and TRBJ1-1; D not resolved. V lost 5 bases, J lost 0 bases, and 7 bases lay in between. CDR3 length equals 13 residues. CDR1 SGHTA and CDR2 FQGNSA come from the germline V gene.

The chain couples TRBV5-1 to TRBJ2-1; D perhaps matches TRBD2 (6 bases). The length of the CDR3 is 13 residues. The germline V gene encodes CDR1 SGHRS and CDR2 YFSETQ. V lost 0 bases to trimming and J lost 8 bases, with 9 bases between them. The CDR3 is CASSLGSGDEQFF. For the CDR3, the DNA is TGCGCCAGCAGCTTGGGGTCGGGAGATGAGCAGTTCTTC.

This chain links TRBV29-1 with TRBJ2-5; D is unresolved. Germline assignment: CDR1 SQVTM and CDR2 ANQGSEA. V was trimmed by 7 bases and J by 1 base, leaving 10 bases between them. This CDR3 comprises 12 residues. The DNA for the CDR3 is TGCAGCGCCCCCGGTTCCCAAGAGACCCAGTACTTC. Its translation: CSAPGSQETQYF.

To note about this clone: Additional DNA sequences in this sample encode the identical CDR3. The chain is built from TRBV2 and TRBJ2-7; D not resolved. The length of the CDR3 is 10 residues. Germline V CDR1 and CDR2: SNHLY, FYNNEI. V was shortened by 3 bases and J by 3 bases, with 0 bases between the two germline ends. The chain's CDR3 is CASSDYEQYF. Written as DNA, the CDR3 is TGTGCCAGCAGTGACTACGAGCAGTACTTC.

This clone occurred once. The V and J genes are TRBV7-8 and TRBJ1-2; 7 bases line up with TRBD1. With 5 bases clipped from V and 8 bases from J, the junction kept 11 bases outside the gene matches. The CDR3 has 14 amino acids. Germline CDR1 SGHVS, CDR2 FQNEAQ. In nucleotides, the CDR3 is TGTGCCAGCAGCCGAGGGGAGGGGGCGCAGGGCTACACCTTC. Translating gives CASSRGEGAQGYTF.

CDR3 loop: CASSLERDSPLHF. Written as DNA, the CDR3 is TGTGCCAGCAGCTTAGAACGGGATTCACCCCTCCACTTT. J is TRBJ1-6 and V is TRBV7-2; unclear D gene. Germline CDR1 SGHTA, CDR2 FQGNSA. V lost 1 base, J lost 8 bases, and 6 bases lay in between. The CDR3 is 13 residues long.

This clone was recorded only once. V is TRBV2 and J is TRBJ2-6; D is unresolved. Germline V gives CDR1 SNHLY, CDR2 FYNNEI. CDR3 length: 14 amino acids. Trimming removed 2 bases at V and 4 bases at J, with 6 bases between. The CDR3 is CASSEQWGANVLTF. In DNA form, the CDR3 reads TGTGCCAGCAGTGAACAATGGGGGGCCAACGTCCTGACTTTC.

The V gene is TRBV27, the J gene TRBJ1-5; D not resolved. V lost 4 bases and J 2 bases, leaving 9 bases between the germline ends. Germline CDR1 reads MNHEY; CDR2 reads SMNVEV (reference sequence). The CDR3 extends over 14 amino acids. The CDR3 here is CASSSYGGNQPQHF. Written as DNA, the CDR3 is TGTGCCAGCAGTTCCTACGGGGGCAATCAGCCCCAGCATTTT.

This sequence joins TRBV27 and TRBJ2-2; D gene ambiguous. CDR1 is MNHEY and CDR2 is SMNVEV in the germline V gene (reference sequence). The V end lost 3 bases, the J end lost 0 bases, and 14 bases lay between the germline ends. The CDR3 length is 17 residues. CDR3 sequence reads: CASSLSLDTANTGELFF. DNA for the CDR3: TGTGCCAGCAGTTTGTCCCTTGACACCGCGAACACCGGGGAGCTGTTTTTT.

The chain uses TRBV29-1 and TRBJ2-5; TRBD1 matches at 7 bases. The J segment lost 5 bases and the V segment lost 7 bases, leaving 10 bases of the junction unmatched. This CDR3 region has 13 residues. CDR1 SQVTM and CDR2 ANQGSEA come from the germline V gene. CDR3: CSANRQGGETQYF. The CDR3 DNA is TGCAGCGCAAATCGACAGGGTGGGGAGACCCAGTACTTC.

This rearrangement joins TRBV11-3 to TRBJ2-1, with D perhaps being TRBD1 or TRBD2 (5 bases each). The CDR3 spans 14 residues. Germline V CDR1 and CDR2: SGHNT, YENEEA. The germline V and J ends were trimmed by 1 base and 5 bases, with 9 bases remaining between them. CDR3 loop: CASSLGGRHNEQFF. The CDR3, as DNA: TGTGCCAGCAGCTTAGGGGGACGGCACAATGAGCAGTTCTTC.

This clone has only one observation. The chain uses TRBV5-6 and TRBJ2-3; D uncertain. This CDR3 is built from 17 residues. Germline CDR1 and CDR2: SGHDT and YYEEEE. V was pared by 0 bases and J by 2 bases, with 16 bases between. This CDR3 is CASSLVVGWGDTDTQYF. DNA for the CDR3: TGTGCCAGCAGCTTGGTCGTGGGGTGGGGTGACACAGATACGCAGTATTTT.

The chain carries TRBV6-5 and TRBJ2-7; no clear D. Deletions cut 5 bases from V and 0 bases from J, with 8 bases between. CDR1 is MNHEY and CDR2 is SVGAGI in the germline V gene. There are 13 residues in the CDR3. The CDR3 nucleotides are TGTGCCAGCAGTAAAATCCTCTCCTACGAGCAGTACTTC. As protein: CASSKILSYEQYF.

The chain couples TRBV5-1 to TRBJ2-1; D gene ambiguous. Germline CDR1 reads SGHRS; CDR2 reads YFSETQ. V dropped 1 base and J dropped 5 bases, with 1 base sitting between them. There are 11 residues in the CDR3. In nucleotides, the CDR3 is TGCGCCAGCAGCTTGAACAATGAGCAGTTCTTC. Protein sequence: CASSLNNEQFF. The full variable domain, completed using reference TRBV5-1 and TRBJ2-1, is KAGVTQTPRYLIKTRGQQVTLSCSPISGHRSVSWYQQTPGQGLQFLFEYFSETQRNKGNFPGRFSGRQFSNSRSEMNVSTLELGDSALYLCASSLNNEQFFGPGTRLTVL.

The J gene is TRBJ2-7, the V gene TRBV7-8, with 7 bases lining up with TRBD1. CDR1 and CDR2 from the germline V gene are SGHVS and FQNEAQ. The CDR3 has 15 amino acids. V gave up 2 bases and J gave up 4 bases; unmatched junction bases: 8. CDR3 sequence (DNA): TGTGCCAGCAGCTTAACCCGACAGGGTAATTACGAGCAGTACTTC. Translating it yields CASSLTRQGNYEQYF.

This sequence joins TRBV6-6 and TRBJ1-3, with 7 bases that match TRBD1. J gave up 2 bases and V 2 bases, and 3 bases lay outside the gene matches. CDR1 is MNHNY, CDR2 SVGAGI, per germline (reference sequence). This CDR3 is built from 15 residues. The CDR3 DNA sequence: TGTGCCAGCAGTTACGAGGGGGCAACTGGAAACACCATATATTTT. This codes for CASSYEGATGNTIYF.

The CDR3 DNA reads as TGTGCCAGCAGCACTACCGGGACAGGGATGGTGCACACTGAAGCTTTCTTT. It specifies CASSTTGTGMVHTEAFF. This chain connects TRBV21-1 to TRBJ1-1; the DNA was not used to check the table's D call, TRBD1. TRBV21-1 is noted as a pseudogene. The CDR3 length is 17 residues.